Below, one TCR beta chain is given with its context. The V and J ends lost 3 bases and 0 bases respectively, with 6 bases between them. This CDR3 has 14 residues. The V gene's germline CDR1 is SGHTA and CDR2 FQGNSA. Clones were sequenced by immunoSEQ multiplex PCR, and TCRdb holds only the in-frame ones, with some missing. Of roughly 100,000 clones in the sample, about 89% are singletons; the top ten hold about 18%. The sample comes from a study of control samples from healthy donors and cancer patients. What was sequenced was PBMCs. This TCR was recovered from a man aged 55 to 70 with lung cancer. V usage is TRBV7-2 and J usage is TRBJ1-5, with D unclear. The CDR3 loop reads CASSFSPSNQPQHF. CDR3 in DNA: TGTGCCAGCAGCTTTTCCCCTAGCAATCAGCCCCAGCATTTT.